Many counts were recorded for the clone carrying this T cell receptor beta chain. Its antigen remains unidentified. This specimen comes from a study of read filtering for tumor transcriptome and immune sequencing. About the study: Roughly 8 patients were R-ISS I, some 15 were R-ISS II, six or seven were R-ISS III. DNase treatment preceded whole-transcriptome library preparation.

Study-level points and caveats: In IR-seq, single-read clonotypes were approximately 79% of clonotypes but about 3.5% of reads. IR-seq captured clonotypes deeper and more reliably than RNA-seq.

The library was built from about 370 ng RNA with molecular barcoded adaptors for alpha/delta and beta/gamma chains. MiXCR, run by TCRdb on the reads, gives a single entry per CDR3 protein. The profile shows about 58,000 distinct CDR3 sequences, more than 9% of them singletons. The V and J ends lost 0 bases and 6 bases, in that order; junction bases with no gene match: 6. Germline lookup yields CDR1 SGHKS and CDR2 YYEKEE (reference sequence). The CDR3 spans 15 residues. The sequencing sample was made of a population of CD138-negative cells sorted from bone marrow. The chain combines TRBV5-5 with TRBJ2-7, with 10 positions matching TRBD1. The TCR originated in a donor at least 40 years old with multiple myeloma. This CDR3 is CASSLVGQGNAEQYF. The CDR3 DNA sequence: TGTGCCAGCAGCTTGGTGGGACAGGGGAACGCCGAGCAGTACTTC. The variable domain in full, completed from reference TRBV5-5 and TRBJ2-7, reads DAGVTQSPTHLIKTRGQQVTLRCSPISGHKSVSWYQQVLGQGPQFIFQYYEKEERGRGNFPDRFSARQFPNYSSELNVNALLLGDSALYLCASSLVGQGNAEQYFGPGTRLTVT.